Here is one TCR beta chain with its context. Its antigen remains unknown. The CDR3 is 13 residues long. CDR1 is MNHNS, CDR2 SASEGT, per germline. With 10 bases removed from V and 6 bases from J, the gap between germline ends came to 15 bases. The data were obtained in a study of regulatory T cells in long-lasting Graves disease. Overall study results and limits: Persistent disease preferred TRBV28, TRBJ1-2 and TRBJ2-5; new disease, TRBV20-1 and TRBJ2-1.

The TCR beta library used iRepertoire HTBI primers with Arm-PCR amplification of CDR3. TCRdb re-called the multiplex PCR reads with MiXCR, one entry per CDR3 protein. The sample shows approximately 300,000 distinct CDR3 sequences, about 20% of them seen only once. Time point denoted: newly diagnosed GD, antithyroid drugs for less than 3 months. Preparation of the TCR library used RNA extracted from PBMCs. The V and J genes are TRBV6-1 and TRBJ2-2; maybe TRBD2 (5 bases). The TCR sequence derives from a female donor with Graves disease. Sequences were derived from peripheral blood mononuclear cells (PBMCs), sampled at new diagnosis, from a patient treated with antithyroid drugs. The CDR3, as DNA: TGTGCCACCTCCGGGGAGCGATCCGGGGAGCTGTTTTTT. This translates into CATSGERSGELFF.